The 12 T cell receptor beta chains below all came from one sample that was sequenced in a study of T cell responses to AZD1222 COVID-19 vaccine. The table came from immunoSEQ multiplex PCR; TCRdb's copy has only in-frame clones and leaves some out. The table shows over 65,000 clones, with roughly 94% occurring only once. The sequences come from peripheral blood, collected on day 0 of MenACWY control vaccination. These receptors were obtained from an adult in good health.

The gene calls are TRBV6-1 and TRBJ2-6; no definite D call. The CDR3 sequence is 15 residues long. Per the germline V gene, CDR1 is MNHNS and CDR2 is SASEGT. Trimming cost V 1 base and J 2 bases, with 6 bases left between them. The CDR3 bases are TGTGCCAGCAGTGAAGTCGAGGCTGGGGCCAACGTCCTGACTTTC. It specifies CASSEVEAGANVLTF.

This clone was observed a single time. The gene calls are TRBV4-3 and TRBJ2-1; 7 bases agree with TRBD1. This CDR3 is built from 16 residues. Per the germline V gene, CDR1 is LGHNA and CDR2 is YSLEER. The V and J ends lost 0 bases and 4 bases, in that order; junction bases with no gene match: 6. For the CDR3, the DNA is TGCGCCAGCAGCCAAGATTGGACAGGACGATACAATGAGCAGTTCTTC. Translating it yields CASSQDWTGRYNEQFF.

The chain carries TRBV2 and TRBJ2-5; 9 bases map to TRBD1. In germline, CDR1 is SNHLY, CDR2 FYNNEI. The CDR3 runs to 14 residues. V dropped 7 bases and J dropped 6; count of bases not matched to a gene: 9. The chain's CDR3 is CASKEQGAGKTQYF. CDR3 DNA sequence: TGTGCCAGCAAAGAACAGGGGGCGGGAAAGACCCAGTACTTC.

This sequence joins TRBV18 and TRBJ2-1, with 8 bases fitting TRBD1. Germline assignment: CDR1 KGHSH and CDR2 LQKENI. The CDR3 is made up of 15 amino acids. With 3 bases clipped from V and 2 bases from J, the junction kept 3 bases outside the gene matches. CDR3 protein: CASSPGQDTYNEQFF. The CDR3 region has the DNA TGTGCCAGCTCACCGGGACAGGATACCTACAATGAGCAGTTCTTC.

V and J are TRBV6-5 and TRBJ1-2, with D possibly matching TRBD1 (6 bases). V lost 5 bases to trimming and J lost 2 bases, with 12 bases between them. Germline-derived CDR1 and CDR2 are MNHEY and SVGAGI. The CDR3 is made up of 14 amino acids. The CDR3 bases are TGTGCCAGCAGTCCAGGGGCCAACAACTATGGCTACACCTTC. Translation: CASSPGANNYGYTF.

This clone is medium-sized within its sample. The genes are TRBV28 and TRBJ1-1, with a tentative D call TRBD1 (6 bases). Between the trimmed V and J ends, which lost 4 bases and 7 bases, there was a span of 13 bases. Germline V gene lookup returns CDR1 MDHEN and CDR2 SYDVKM. This CDR3 has 13 residues. CDR3 loop: CASSSLGGDEAFF. DNA for the CDR3: TGTGCCAGCAGTTCTCTCGGGGGCGATGAAGCTTTCTTT.

The chain uses TRBV14 and TRBJ2-1, with 8 bases lining up with TRBD2. This CDR3 has 17 amino acids. Germline trimming cut 4 bases from V and 3 bases from J; bases unmatched to any gene: 11. CDR1 SGHDN and CDR2 FVKESK come from the germline V gene. For the CDR3, the DNA is TGTGCCAGCAGCCCCCGGACCGGGGGGGCTGTCTACAATGAGCAGTTCTTC. Amino acids: CASSPRTGGAVYNEQFF.

The rearrangement joins TRBV14 to TRBJ2-7, with a possible D match to TRBD1 (6 bases). The CDR3 totals 15 residues. The V end was cut by 1 base, the J end by 3 bases, with 13 bases between. Germline V CDR1 and CDR2: SGHDN, FVKESK. The CDR3 loop is CASSQVARGNYEQYF. The CDR3 nucleotides read TGTGCCAGCAGCCAAGTGGCCAGGGGAAACTACGAGCAGTACTTC.

J is TRBJ2-6 and V is TRBV18, with D perhaps TRBD1 (6 bases). The V end was cut by 4 bases, the J end by 0 bases, with 10 bases between. The germline CDR1 and CDR2 sequences are KGHSH and LQKENI. There are 16 residues in the CDR3. DNA of the CDR3: TGTGCCAGCTCACACGAGGACAGCTCTGGGGCCAACGTCCTGACTTTC. Translated, it gives CASSHEDSSGANVLTF.

The V gene is TRBV6-1, the J gene TRBJ1-2; 10 bases are a match to TRBD1. The CDR3 consists of 17 residues. CDR1 MNHNS and CDR2 SASEGT come from the germline V gene. After removal of 2 bases from V and 2 bases from J, the junction contained 8 bases not matched to a gene. In nucleotides, the CDR3 is TGTGCCAGCAGTGAATTTGGGACAGGGGACCTCAACTATGGCTACACCTTC. This codes for CASSEFGTGDLNYGYTF.

The chain's CDR3 is CSVVVGYEQYF. CDR3 DNA sequence: TGCAGCGTTGTTGTGGGTTACGAGCAGTACTTC. The gene calls are TRBV29-1 and TRBJ2-7; no clear D gene. The CDR3 runs to 11 residues. From germline, CDR1 is SQVTM and CDR2 ANQGSEA. The ends were cut back, 4 bases at V and 4 bases at J, with 8 bases in the middle.

V and J are TRBV7-2 and TRBJ1-4; D unclear. CDR1 is SGHTA and CDR2 is FQGNSA in the germline V gene. CDR3 size: 19 residues. Deletions cut 3 bases from V and 3 bases from J, with 23 bases between. CDR3 region: CASSFWSGGLRGANEKLFF. The CDR3 nucleotides are TGTGCCAGCAGCTTCTGGTCAGGCGGGCTACGGGGTGCTAATGAAAAACTGTTTTTT.